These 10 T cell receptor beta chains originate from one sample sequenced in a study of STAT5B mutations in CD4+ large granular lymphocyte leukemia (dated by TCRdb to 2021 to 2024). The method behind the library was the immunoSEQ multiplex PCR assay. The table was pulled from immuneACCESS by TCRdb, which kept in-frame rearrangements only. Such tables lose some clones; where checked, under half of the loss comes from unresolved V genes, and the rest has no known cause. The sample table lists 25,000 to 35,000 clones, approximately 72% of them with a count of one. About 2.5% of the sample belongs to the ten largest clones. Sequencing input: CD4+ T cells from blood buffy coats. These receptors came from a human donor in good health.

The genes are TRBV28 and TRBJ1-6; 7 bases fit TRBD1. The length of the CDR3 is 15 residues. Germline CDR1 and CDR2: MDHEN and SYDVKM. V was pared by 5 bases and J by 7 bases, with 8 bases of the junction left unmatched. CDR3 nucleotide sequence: TGTGCCAGCAGTATAGCCGGGACAGAGAATTCACCCCTCCACTTT. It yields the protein CASSIAGTENSPLHF.

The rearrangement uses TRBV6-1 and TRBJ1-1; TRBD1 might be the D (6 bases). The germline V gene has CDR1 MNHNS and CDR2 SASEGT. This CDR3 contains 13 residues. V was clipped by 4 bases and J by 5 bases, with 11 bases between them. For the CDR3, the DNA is TGTGCCAGCAGTGTAGGGGGGGATACTGAAGCTTTCTTT. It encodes CASSVGGDTEAFF.

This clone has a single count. In DNA form, the CDR3 reads TGCGCCAGCAGCTTCCGGCCATTGGGGGTTGCAACTAATGAAAAACTGTTTTTT. Translated: CASSFRPLGVATNEKLFF. The gene calls are TRBV5-1 and TRBJ1-4; the D gene is possibly TRBD1 (5 bases). The germline V and J ends were trimmed by 2 bases and 0 bases, with 17 bases remaining between them. The CDR3 totals 18 residues. Germline CDR1 is SGHRS and CDR2 is YFSETQ. Based on the CDR3 plus reference TRBV5-1 and TRBJ1-4, the full variable domain is KAGVTQTPRYLIKTRGQQVTLSCSPISGHRSVSWYQQTPGQGLQFLFEYFSETQRNKGNFPGRFSGRQFSNSRSEMNVSTLELGDSALYLCASSFRPLGVATNEKLFFGSGTQLSVL.

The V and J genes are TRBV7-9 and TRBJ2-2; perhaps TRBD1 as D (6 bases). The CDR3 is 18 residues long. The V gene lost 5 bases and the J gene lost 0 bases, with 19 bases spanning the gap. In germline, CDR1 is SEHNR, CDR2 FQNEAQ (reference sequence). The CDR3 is CASSPDRLGQTNTGELFF. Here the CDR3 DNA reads TGTGCCAGCAGCCCCGACCGACTCGGACAGACGAACACCGGGGAGCTGTTTTTT.

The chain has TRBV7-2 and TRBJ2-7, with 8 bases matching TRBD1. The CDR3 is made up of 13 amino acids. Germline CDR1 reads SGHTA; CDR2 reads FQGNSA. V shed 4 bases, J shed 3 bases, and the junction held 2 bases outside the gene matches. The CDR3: CASSSDRGYEQYF. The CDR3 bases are TGTGCCAGCAGCTCCGACAGGGGCTACGAGCAGTACTTC.

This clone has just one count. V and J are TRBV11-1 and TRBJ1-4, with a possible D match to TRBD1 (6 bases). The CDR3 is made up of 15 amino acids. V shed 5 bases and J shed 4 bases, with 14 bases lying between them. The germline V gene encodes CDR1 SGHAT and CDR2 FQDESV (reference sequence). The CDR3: CASSPRGGFNEKLFF. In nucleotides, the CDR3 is TGTGCCAGCAGCCCGCGCGGGGGCTTTAATGAAAAACTGTTTTTT.

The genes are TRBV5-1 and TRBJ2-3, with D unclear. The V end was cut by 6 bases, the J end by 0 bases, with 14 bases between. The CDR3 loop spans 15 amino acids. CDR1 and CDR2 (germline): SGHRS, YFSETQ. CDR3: CASNPTSSSTDTQYF. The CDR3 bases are TGCGCCAGCAATCCCACGAGCTCTAGCACAGATACGCAGTATTTT. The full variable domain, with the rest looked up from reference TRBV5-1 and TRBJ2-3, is KAGVTQTPRYLIKTRGQQVTLSCSPISGHRSVSWYQQTPGQGLQFLFEYFSETQRNKGNFPGRFSGRQFSNSRSEMNVSTLELGDSALYLCASNPTSSSTDTQYFGPGTRLTVL.

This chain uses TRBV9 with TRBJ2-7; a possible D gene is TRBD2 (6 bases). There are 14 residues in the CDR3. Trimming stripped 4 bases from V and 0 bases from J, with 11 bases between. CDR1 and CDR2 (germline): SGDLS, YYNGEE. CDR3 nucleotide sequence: TGTGCCAGCAGCCTAGGGGACTTCTCCTACGAGCAGTACTTC. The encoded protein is CASSLGDFSYEQYF.

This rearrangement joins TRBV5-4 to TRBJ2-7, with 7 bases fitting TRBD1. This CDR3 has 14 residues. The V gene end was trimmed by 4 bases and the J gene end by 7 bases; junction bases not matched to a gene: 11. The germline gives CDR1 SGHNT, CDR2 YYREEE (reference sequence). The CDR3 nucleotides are TGTGCCAGCAGCGCAAAGACAGGGTCCGGGGAGCAGTACTTC. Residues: CASSAKTGSGEQYF.

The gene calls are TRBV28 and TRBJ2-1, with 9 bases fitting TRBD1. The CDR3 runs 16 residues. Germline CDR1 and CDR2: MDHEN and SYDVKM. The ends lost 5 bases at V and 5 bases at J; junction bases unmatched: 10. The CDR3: CASSGLGTGRNNEQFF. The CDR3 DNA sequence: TGTGCCAGCAGTGGACTGGGGACAGGGAGGAACAATGAGCAGTTCTTC. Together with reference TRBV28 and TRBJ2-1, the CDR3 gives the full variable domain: DVKVTQSSRYLVKRTGEKVFLECVQDMDHENMFWYRQDPGLGLRLIYFSYDVKMKEKGDIPEGYSVSREKKERFSLILESASTNQTSMYLCASSGLGTGRNNEQFFGPGTRLTVL.